The 23 T cell receptor beta chains presented below share a single source sample, sequenced in a study of blood T cell repertoires in COVID-19. Clones were read by immunoSEQ multiplex PCR, and TCRdb kept only the in-frame ones, dropping some. The sample carries around 450,000 clones, around 90% recorded once. Source material: PBMCs or T cells enriched from blood (not recorded which). The receptors originated from a man younger than 35 who had recovered from COVID-19.

The rearrangement uses TRBV10-3 and TRBJ1-4, with D unclear. Germline assignment: CDR1 ENHRY and CDR2 SYGVKD. Trimming took off 2 bases at V and 0 bases at J, with 4 bases between the two ends. The CDR3 runs to 14 residues. The CDR3 region is CAISEPATNEKLFF. The CDR3 DNA reads as TGTGCCATCAGTGAGCCTGCAACTAATGAAAAACTGTTTTTT.

The V call is TRBV5-4, the J call TRBJ1-3; no firm D call. The V gene lost 0 bases and the J gene lost 4 bases, with 14 bases spanning the gap. In germline, CDR1 is SGHNT, CDR2 YYREEE (reference sequence). This CDR3 has 16 amino acids. The CDR3 region has the DNA TGTGCCAGCAGCTTGGCGGCCCCCCGGGAGGGAAACACCATATATTTT. It codes for CASSLAAPREGNTIYF. Full variable domain (missing parts from reference TRBV5-4 and TRBJ1-3): ETGVTQSPTHLIKTRGQQVTLRCSSQSGHNTVSWYQQALGQGPQFIFQYYREEENGRGNFPPRFSGLQFPNYSSELNVNALELDDSALYLCASSLAAPREGNTIYFGEGSWLTVV.

The chain is built from TRBV5-1 and TRBJ1-1, with D possibly being TRBD1 (5 bases). Looked up from germline, CDR1 is SGHRS and CDR2 is YFSETQ. V lost 2 bases and J 4 bases, leaving 12 bases between the germline ends. The length of the CDR3 is 14 residues. The DNA of the CDR3 is TGCGCCAGCAGCTTAGGGGCCGACGGCACTGAAGCTTTCTTT. This gives the protein CASSLGADGTEAFF.

The chain links TRBV13 to TRBJ1-2; D is undetermined. The germline V gene encodes CDR1 PRHDT and CDR2 FYEKMQ (reference sequence). The CDR3 extends over 12 amino acids. V was trimmed by 9 bases and J by 2 bases, leaving 10 bases between them. CDR3 DNA: TGTGCCAGTTTACAACAGAACTATGGCTACACCTTC. Translated: CASLQQNYGYTF.

V and J are TRBV9 and TRBJ1-2; 9 nucleotides agree with TRBD1. Per the germline V gene, CDR1 is SGDLS and CDR2 is YYNGEE. V shed 0 bases, J shed 8 bases, and the junction held 8 bases outside the gene matches. This CDR3 region has 15 residues. Written as DNA, the CDR3 is TGTGCCAGCAGCGTAGAGGCCGGGACAGGGACCGGCTACACCTTC. The encoded protein is CASSVEAGTGTGYTF.

J is TRBJ1-4 and V is TRBV10-1; the match to TRBD1 covers 9 bases. Germline-derived CDR1 and CDR2 are WNHNN and SYGVQD (reference sequence). V lost 8 bases to trimming and J lost 7 bases; unmatched junction nucleotides: 5. The CDR3 contains 13 residues. DNA of the CDR3: TGCGCCAGCCAACAGGGGGCCAGTGAAAAACTGTTTTTT. Its protein product is CASQQGASEKLFF.

The CDR3 sequence: CASSLDFSILTEAFF. DNA of the CDR3: TGTGCCAGCAGCTTAGACTTTAGCATTTTGACTGAAGCTTTCTTT. The V call is TRBV11-2, the J call TRBJ1-1; D remains unclear. CDR1 is SGHAT and CDR2 is FQNNGV in the germline V gene. This CDR3 is built from 15 residues. The V end was cut by 0 bases, the J end by 5 bases, with 13 bases between.

The chain carries TRBV13 and TRBJ1-3; weak D call: TRBD1 (5 bases). With 4 bases removed from V and 1 base from J, the gap between germline ends came to 11 bases. CDR3 length: 15 residues. The germline V gene has CDR1 PRHDT and CDR2 FYEKMQ (reference sequence). The CDR3 region has the DNA TGTGCCAGCAGCTCAAGACAGACGTCTGGAAACACCATATATTTT. The encoded protein is CASSSRQTSGNTIYF.

V is TRBV2 and J is TRBJ1-1; a possible D gene is TRBD1 (6 bases). The CDR3 extends over 13 amino acids. Trimming left V 9 bases short and J 2 bases short, with 13 bases between. Germline loops: CDR1 SNHLY, CDR2 FYNNEI. CDR3 region: CARVLDSNTEAFF. CDR3 bases: TGTGCCAGGGTACTGGACAGTAACACTGAAGCTTTCTTT.

The V call is TRBV2, the J call TRBJ2-2; TRBD2 matches 12 bases. Germline V gene lookup returns CDR1 SNHLY and CDR2 FYNNEI. This CDR3 region has 16 residues. V trimming: 6 bases; J trimming: 7 bases; junction bases outside the gene matches: 9. This chain's CDR3 is CASSPTSGGFIGELFF. Here the CDR3 DNA reads TGTGCCAGCAGCCCGACTAGCGGGGGTTTCATCGGGGAGCTGTTTTTT. The full variable domain, with the rest looked up from reference TRBV2 and TRBJ2-2, is EPEVTQTPSHQVTQMGQEVILRCVPISNHLYFYWYRQILGQKVEFLVSFYNNEISEKSEIFDDQFSVERPDGSNFTLKIRSTKLEDSAMYFCASSPTSGGFIGELFFGEGSRLTVL.

The CDR3 reads CASSPGDRGAGELFF. Here the CDR3 DNA reads TGTGCCAGCAGCCCAGGGGACAGGGGAGCCGGGGAGCTGTTTTTT. This sequence joins TRBV16 and TRBJ2-2; 10 positions match TRBD1. V was clipped by 4 bases and J by 6 bases; unmatched bases: 5. Germline V gene lookup returns CDR1 KGHSY and CDR2 FQNENV. The CDR3 contains 15 residues.

The rearrangement links TRBV4-1 to TRBJ2-7; D possibly corresponds to TRBD1 (6 bases). Germline CDR1 is MGHRA and CDR2 is YSYEKL. Trimming pared 0 bases from V and 8 bases from J, leaving 11 bases between. The CDR3 has 13 residues. CDR3 protein: CASSQENRAQQYF. CDR3 DNA: TGCGCCAGCAGCCAAGAAAACAGGGCCCAGCAGTACTTC.

The chain carries TRBV9 and TRBJ1-6; D might be TRBD1 (5 bases). Trimming removed 4 bases from V and 7 bases from J, with 15 bases in between. Germline CDR1 is SGDLS and CDR2 is YYNGEE. The CDR3 contains 15 residues. The CDR3 nucleotides are TGTGCCAGCAGCATTTCAGGGACTGGCAATTCACCCCTCCACTTT. Amino acid sequence: CASSISGTGNSPLHF.

The chain has TRBV7-2 and TRBJ2-7; TRBD1 is a possible D gene (5 bases). The CDR3 is 11 residues long. Trimming cost V 5 bases and J 6 bases, with 8 bases left between them. CDR1 is SGHTA and CDR2 is FQGNSA in the germline V gene. CDR3 DNA: TGTGCCAGCAGCCCAAGGGGCGAGCAGTACTTC. Translating gives CASSPRGEQYF.

The chain carries TRBV5-5 and TRBJ2-1; 7 bases agree with TRBD1. Looked up from germline, CDR1 is SGHKS and CDR2 is YYEKEE (reference sequence). The CDR3 is made up of 15 amino acids. V shed 4 bases and J 8 bases; nucleotides not matched to a gene: 12. The CDR3 loop is CASSPADRETDEQFF. The DNA of the CDR3 is TGTGCCAGCAGCCCCGCCGACAGGGAGACTGATGAGCAGTTCTTC.

This clone has only one observation. This chain links TRBV7-9 with TRBJ2-7; 8 nucleotides align to TRBD2. J was trimmed by 2 bases and V by 1 base; bases with no gene match: 4. The CDR3 runs 15 residues. Germline assignment: CDR1 SEHNR and CDR2 FQNEAQ (reference sequence). The CDR3 protein is CASSLELAGPYEQYF. CDR3 DNA: TGTGCCAGCAGCTTAGAGCTAGCGGGTCCCTACGAGCAGTACTTC.

The CDR3 region is CASSPTVTEAFF. CDR3 nucleotide sequence: TGTGCCAGCAGCCCAACAGTCACTGAAGCTTTCTTT. The chain couples TRBV5-5 to TRBJ1-1; D unclear. Trimming cost V 4 bases and J 4 bases, with 8 bases left between them. Germline CDR1 is SGHKS and CDR2 is YYEKEE (reference sequence). The CDR3 is 12 residues long.

The rearrangement joins TRBV3-1 (or the pseudogene TRBV3-2) to TRBJ2-3; D gene uncertain. Deletions cut 0 bases from V and 0 bases from J, with 7 bases between. Germline values: CDR1 LGHDT, CDR2 YNNKEL (reference sequence). The CDR3 has 15 amino acids. CDR3 nucleotide sequence: TGTGCCAGCAGCCAAGATCCTACTAGCACAGATACGCAGTATTTT. Amino acid sequence: CASSQDPTSTDTQYF.

This chain connects TRBV5-1 to TRBJ1-1; no clear D gene. Germline-derived CDR1 and CDR2 are SGHRS and YFSETQ. CDR3 length equals 14 residues. Trimming took off 4 bases at V and 6 bases at J, with 16 bases between the two ends. The CDR3 nucleotides read TGCGCCAGCAGCCTAACGACTACGGTGCCTGAAGCTTTCTTT. It is translated as CASSLTTTVPEAFF.

The chain couples TRBV5-8 to TRBJ1-4; D may be TRBD1 (5 bases). The CDR3 is 17 amino acids. V lost 3 bases and J lost 7, with 22 bases in between. The germline CDR1 and CDR2 sequences are SGHTS and YDEGEE. The CDR3 protein is CASSSQRGKGRSEKLFF. CDR3 DNA sequence: TGTGCCAGCAGCTCCCAAAGAGGGAAGGGGAGGAGTGAAAAACTGTTTTTT.

The chain employs TRBV29-1 and TRBJ2-3, with 7 bases that match TRBD1. This CDR3 region has 14 residues. The ends lost 6 bases at V and 3 bases at J; junction bases unmatched: 9. Germline lookup yields CDR1 SQVTM and CDR2 ANQGSEA. The CDR3 here is CSVEQGYRTDTQYF. The CDR3 bases are TGCAGCGTGGAACAGGGGTATAGGACAGATACGCAGTATTTT.

The chain joins TRBV7-2 to TRBJ2-7; tentative D call: TRBD2 (6 bases). This CDR3 comprises 17 residues. Between the trimmed V and J ends, which lost 2 bases and 2 bases, there was a span of 19 bases. Germline loops: CDR1 SGHTA, CDR2 FQGNSA. The chain's CDR3 is CASSLTPPGDPTYEQYF. CDR3 nucleotide sequence: TGTGCCAGCAGCTTAACCCCCCCGGGGGACCCTACCTACGAGCAGTACTTC.

The V gene is TRBV2, the J gene TRBJ1-2; 9 bases agree with TRBD1. V lost 2 bases to trimming and J lost 4 bases; unmatched junction nucleotides: 5. In germline, CDR1 is SNHLY, CDR2 FYNNEI. The CDR3 totals 15 residues. As DNA, the CDR3 is TGTGCCAGCAGTGAATCCGGGACAGGGTCCTATGGCTACACCTTC. Translation gives CASSESGTGSYGYTF.